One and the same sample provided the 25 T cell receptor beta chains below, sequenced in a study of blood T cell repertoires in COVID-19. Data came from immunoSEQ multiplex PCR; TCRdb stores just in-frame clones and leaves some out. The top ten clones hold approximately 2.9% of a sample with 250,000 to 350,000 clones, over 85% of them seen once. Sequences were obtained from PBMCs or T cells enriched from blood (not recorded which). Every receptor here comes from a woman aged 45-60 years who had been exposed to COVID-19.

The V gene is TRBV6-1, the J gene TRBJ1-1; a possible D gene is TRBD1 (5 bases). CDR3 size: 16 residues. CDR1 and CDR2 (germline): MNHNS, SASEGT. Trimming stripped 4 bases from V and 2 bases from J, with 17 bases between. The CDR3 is CASSGSRGSGNTEAFF. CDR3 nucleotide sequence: TGTGCCAGCAGTGGCTCCCGGGGGAGCGGTAACACTGAAGCTTTCTTT.

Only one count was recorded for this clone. The CDR3 loop is CASSVDRANEKLFF. The CDR3 DNA sequence: TGTGCCAGCAGTGTGGACAGGGCTAATGAAAAACTGTTTTTT. The gene calls are TRBV2 and TRBJ1-4; 8 positions agree with TRBD1. Germline assignment: CDR1 SNHLY and CDR2 FYNNEI. The CDR3 length is 14 residues. The J segment lost 3 bases and the V segment lost 4 bases, leaving 1 base of the junction unmatched.

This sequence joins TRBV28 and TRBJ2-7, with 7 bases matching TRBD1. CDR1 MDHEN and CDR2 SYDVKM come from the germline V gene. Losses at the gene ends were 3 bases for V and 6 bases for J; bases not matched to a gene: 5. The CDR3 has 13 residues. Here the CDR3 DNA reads TGTGCCAGCAGTTTTCAGACAGGGCGCGAGCAGTACTTC. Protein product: CASSFQTGREQYF.

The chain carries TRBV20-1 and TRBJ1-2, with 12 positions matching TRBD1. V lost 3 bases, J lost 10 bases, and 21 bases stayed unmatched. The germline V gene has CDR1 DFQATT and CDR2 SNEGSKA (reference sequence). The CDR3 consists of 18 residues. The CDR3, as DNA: TGCAGTGCTAGTGCATTCCGTGATCTCGGGACAGGGGGCTCCGTCTACACCTTC. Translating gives CSASAFRDLGTGGSVYTF.

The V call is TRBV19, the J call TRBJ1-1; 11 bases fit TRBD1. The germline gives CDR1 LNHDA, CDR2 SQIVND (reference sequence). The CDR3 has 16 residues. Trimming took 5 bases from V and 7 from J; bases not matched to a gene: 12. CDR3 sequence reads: CASSGIGDRGTLEAFF. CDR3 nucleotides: TGTGCCAGTAGTGGGATAGGGGACAGGGGGACTCTTGAAGCTTTCTTT.

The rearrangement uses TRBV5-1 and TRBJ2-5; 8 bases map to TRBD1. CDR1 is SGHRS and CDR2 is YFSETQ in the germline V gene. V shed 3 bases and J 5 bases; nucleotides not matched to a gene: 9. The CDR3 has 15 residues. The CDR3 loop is CASSYAGGAEETQYF. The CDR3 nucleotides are TGCGCCAGCAGCTACGCAGGGGGCGCGGAGGAGACCCAGTACTTC.

The CDR3 DNA reads TGCGCCAGCAGCCAAACAGCGGGGGGGCAAGATACGCAGTATTTT. Its translation is CASSQTAGGQDTQYF. The chain couples TRBV4-1 to TRBJ2-3; 10 positions match TRBD2. The CDR3 has 15 residues. CDR1 is MGHRA and CDR2 is YSYEKL in the germline V gene. V lost 2 bases and J lost 5; bases outside the gene matches: 4.

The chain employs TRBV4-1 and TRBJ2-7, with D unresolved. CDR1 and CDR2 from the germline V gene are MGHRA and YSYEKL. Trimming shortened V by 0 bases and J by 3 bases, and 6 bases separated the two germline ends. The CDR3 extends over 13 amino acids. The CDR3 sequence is CASSQEYGYEQYF. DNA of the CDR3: TGCGCCAGCAGCCAAGAATACGGCTACGAGCAGTACTTC.

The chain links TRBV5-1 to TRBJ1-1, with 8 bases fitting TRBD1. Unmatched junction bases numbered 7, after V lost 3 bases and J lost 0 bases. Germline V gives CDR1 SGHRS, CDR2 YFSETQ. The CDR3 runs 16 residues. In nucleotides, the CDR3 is TGCGCCAGCAGCTACTCAGGGACAGGAATGAACACTGAAGCTTTCTTT. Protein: CASSYSGTGMNTEAFF.

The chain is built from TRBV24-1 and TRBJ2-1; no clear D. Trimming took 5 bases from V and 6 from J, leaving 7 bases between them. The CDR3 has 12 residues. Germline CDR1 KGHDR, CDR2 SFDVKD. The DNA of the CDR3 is TGTGCCACCAGTGTTTCGGGCAATGAGCAGTTCTTC. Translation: CATSVSGNEQFF.

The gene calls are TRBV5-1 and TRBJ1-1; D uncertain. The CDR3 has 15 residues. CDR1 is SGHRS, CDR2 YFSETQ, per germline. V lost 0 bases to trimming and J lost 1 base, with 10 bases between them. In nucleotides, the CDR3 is TGCGCCAGCAGCTTGGTAGCACTGTCGAACACTGAAGCTTTCTTT. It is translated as CASSLVALSNTEAFF. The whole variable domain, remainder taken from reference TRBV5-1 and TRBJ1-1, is KAGVTQTPRYLIKTRGQQVTLSCSPISGHRSVSWYQQTPGQGLQFLFEYFSETQRNKGNFPGRFSGRQFSNSRSEMNVSTLELGDSALYLCASSLVALSNTEAFFGQGTRLTVV.

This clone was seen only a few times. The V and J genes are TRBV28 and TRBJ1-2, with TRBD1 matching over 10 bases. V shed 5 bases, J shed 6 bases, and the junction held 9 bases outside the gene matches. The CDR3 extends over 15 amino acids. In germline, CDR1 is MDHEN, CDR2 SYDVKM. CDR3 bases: TGTGCCAGCAGTATAGGGACAGGGGTTGATCATGGCTACACCTTC. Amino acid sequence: CASSIGTGVDHGYTF.

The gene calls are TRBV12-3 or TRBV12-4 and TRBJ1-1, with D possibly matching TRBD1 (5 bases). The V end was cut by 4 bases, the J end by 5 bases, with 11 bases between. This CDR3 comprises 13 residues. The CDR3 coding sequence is TGTGCCAGCAGTTCGACAGCGGGAACTGAAGCTTTCTTT. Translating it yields CASSSTAGTEAFF.

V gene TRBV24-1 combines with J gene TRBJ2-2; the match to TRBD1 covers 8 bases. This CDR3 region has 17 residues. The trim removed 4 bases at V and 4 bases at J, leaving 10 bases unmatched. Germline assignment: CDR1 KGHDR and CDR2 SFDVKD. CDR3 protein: CATSERTGSGFTGELFF. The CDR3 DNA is TGTGCCACCAGTGAGAGGACAGGGTCGGGATTCACCGGGGAGCTGTTTTTT.

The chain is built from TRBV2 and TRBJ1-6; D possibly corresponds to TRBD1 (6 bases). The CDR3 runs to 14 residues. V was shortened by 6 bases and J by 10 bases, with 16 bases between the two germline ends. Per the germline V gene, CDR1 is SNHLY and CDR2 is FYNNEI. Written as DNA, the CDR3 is TGTGCCAGCAGCCTCGACAGGACCGGCTCACCCCTCCACTTT. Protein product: CASSLDRTGSPLHF.

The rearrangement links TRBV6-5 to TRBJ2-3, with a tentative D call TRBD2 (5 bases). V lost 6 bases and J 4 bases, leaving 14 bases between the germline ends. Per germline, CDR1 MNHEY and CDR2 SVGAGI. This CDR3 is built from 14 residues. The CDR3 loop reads CASSRTSSADTQYF. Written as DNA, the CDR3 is TGTGCCAGCAGCCGCACTAGTTCCGCAGATACGCAGTATTTT.

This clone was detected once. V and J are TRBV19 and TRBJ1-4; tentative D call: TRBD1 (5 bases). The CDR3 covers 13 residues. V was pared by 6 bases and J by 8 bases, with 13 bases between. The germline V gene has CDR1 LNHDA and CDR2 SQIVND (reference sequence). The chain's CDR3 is CASSGGWREKLFF. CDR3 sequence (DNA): TGTGCCAGTAGCGGGGGTTGGCGAGAAAAACTGTTTTTT.

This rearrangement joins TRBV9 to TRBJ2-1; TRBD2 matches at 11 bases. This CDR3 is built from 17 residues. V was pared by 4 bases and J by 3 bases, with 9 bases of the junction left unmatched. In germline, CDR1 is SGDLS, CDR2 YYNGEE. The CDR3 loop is CASSNVLAGGIYNEQFF. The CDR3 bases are TGTGCCAGCAGCAACGTTCTAGCGGGGGGAATCTACAATGAGCAGTTCTTC.

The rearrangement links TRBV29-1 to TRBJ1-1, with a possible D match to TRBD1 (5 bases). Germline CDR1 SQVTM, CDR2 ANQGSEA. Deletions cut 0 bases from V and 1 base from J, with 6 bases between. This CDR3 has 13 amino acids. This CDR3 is CSVEETGNTEAFF. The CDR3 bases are TGCAGCGTTGAAGAAACAGGGAACACTGAAGCTTTCTTT.

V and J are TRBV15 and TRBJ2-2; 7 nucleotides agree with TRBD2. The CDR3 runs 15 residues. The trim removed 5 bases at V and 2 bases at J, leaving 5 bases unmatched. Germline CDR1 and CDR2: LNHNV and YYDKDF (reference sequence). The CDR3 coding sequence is TGTGCCACCAGCTTTGGGGGGGGAAACACCGGGGAGCTGTTTTTT. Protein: CATSFGGGNTGELFF.

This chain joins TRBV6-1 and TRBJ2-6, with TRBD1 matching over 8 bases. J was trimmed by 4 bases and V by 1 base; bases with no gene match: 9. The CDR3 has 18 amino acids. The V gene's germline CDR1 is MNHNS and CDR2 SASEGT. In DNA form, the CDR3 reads TGTGCCAGCAGTGAAGATGGCGGCAGGGGGCCGGGGGCCAACGTCCTGACTTTC. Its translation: CASSEDGGRGPGANVLTF.

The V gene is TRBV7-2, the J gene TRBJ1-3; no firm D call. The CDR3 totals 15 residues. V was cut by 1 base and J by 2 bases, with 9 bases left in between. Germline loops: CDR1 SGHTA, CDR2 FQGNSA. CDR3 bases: TGTGCCAGCAGCTTAGGAGGGTCGACTGGAAACACCATATATTTT. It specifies CASSLGGSTGNTIYF.

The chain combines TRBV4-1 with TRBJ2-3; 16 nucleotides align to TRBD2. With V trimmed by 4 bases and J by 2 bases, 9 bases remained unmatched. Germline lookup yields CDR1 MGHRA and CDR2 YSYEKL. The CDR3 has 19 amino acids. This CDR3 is CASSRTPGLAGGHTDTQYF. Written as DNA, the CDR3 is TGCGCCAGCAGCCGAACTCCGGGACTAGCGGGGGGGCACACAGATACGCAGTATTTT.

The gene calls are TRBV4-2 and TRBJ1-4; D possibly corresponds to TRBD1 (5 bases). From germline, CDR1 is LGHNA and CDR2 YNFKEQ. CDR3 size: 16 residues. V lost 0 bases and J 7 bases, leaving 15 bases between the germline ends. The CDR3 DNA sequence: TGTGCCAGCAGCCAAGATCCGAGTCAGGGTGGTGAAAAACTGTTTTTT. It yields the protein CASSQDPSQGGEKLFF.

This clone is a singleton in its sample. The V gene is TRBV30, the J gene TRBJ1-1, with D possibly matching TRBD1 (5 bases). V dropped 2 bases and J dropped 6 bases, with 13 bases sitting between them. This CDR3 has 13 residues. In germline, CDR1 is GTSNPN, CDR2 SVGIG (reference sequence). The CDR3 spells CAWSKQGTAEAFF. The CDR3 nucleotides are TGTGCCTGGAGTAAGCAGGGTACGGCTGAAGCTTTCTTT. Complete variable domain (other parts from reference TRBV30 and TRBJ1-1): SQTIHQWPATLVQPVGSPLSLECTVEGTSNPNLYWYRQAAGRGLQLLFYSVGIGQISSEVPQNLSASRPQDRQFILSSKKLLLSDSGFYLCAWSKQGTAEAFFGQGTRLTVV.